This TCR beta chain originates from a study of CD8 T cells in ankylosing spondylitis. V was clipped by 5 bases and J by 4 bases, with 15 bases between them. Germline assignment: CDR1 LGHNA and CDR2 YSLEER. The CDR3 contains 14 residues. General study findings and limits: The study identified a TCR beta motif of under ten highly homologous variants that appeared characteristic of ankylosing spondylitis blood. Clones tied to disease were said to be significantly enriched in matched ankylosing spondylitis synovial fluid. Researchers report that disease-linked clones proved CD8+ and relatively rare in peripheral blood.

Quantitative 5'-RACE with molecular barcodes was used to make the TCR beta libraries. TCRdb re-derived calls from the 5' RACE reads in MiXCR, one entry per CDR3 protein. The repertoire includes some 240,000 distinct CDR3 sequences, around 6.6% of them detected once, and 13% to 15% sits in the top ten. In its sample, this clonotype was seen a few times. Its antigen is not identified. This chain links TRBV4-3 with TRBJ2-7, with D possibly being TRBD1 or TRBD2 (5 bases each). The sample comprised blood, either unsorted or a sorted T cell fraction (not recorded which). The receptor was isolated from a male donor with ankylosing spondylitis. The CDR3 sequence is CASSSGRAEYEQYF. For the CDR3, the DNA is TGCGCCAGCAGCTCGGGGCGAGCGGAATACGAGCAGTACTTC.